A selection of T cell receptor beta chains follows, all from one sample in a study of CD8 T cells in ankylosing spondylitis. TCRdb ran MiXCR on the 5' RACE reads and lists one entry per CDR3 protein. The sample lists 250,000 or so distinct CDR3 sequences, about 20% occurring once. Specimen: blood, either unsorted or a sorted T cell fraction (not recorded which). The source is a male donor with ankylosing spondylitis or in good health (not recorded which). Each CDR3 is given with its conserved first and last residue. The D gene is left open where the match is weak. Clone size is given for some rows only: seen once, a few or many times, or a class if the clone is expanded.

j_call: TRBJ2-5
v_call: TRBV5-1
d_call: -
clone_size: many
cdr3_aa: CASSFGGGQETQYF
cdr3_nt: TGCGCCAGCAGCTTTGGAGGGGGCCAAGAGACCCAGTACTTC

j_call: TRBJ2-7
v_call: TRBV7-2
d_call: TRBD1
clone_size: few
cdr3_aa: CASRRQGTYEQYF
cdr3_nt: TGTGCCAGCAGAAGACAGGGGACCTACGAGCAGTACTTC

j_call: TRBJ1-4
v_call: TRBV5-6
d_call: TRBD1
clone_size: few
cdr3_aa: CASSIGGGGAHEKLFF
cdr3_nt: TGTGCCAGCAGCATCGGTGGAGGGGGCGCACATGAAAAACTGTTTTTT

j_call: TRBJ2-7
v_call: TRBV27
d_call: TRBD2
clone_size: -
cdr3_aa: CASRSIVAGGYEQYF
cdr3_nt: TGTGCCAGCAGGAGTATAGTAGCGGGAGGATACGAGCAGTACTTC

j_call: TRBJ2-1
v_call: TRBV7-2
d_call: TRBD2
clone_size: many
cdr3_aa: CASSPGTSGEYNEQFF
cdr3_nt: TGTGCCAGCAGCCCGGGGACTAGCGGGGAATACAATGAGCAGTTCTTC

j_call: TRBJ2-7
v_call: TRBV2
d_call: TRBD2
clone_size: few
cdr3_aa: CASKTPVSGTSGSMEQYF
cdr3_nt: TGTGCCAGCAAAACCCCAGTGTCCGGGACTAGCGGGAGCATGGAGCAGTACTTC

j_call: TRBJ2-3
v_call: TRBV29-1
d_call: -
clone_size: few
cdr3_aa: CSVEGGSPMADTQYF
cdr3_nt: TGCAGCGTTGAAGGCGGTAGCCCGATGGCAGATACGCAGTATTTT

j_call: TRBJ2-7
v_call: TRBV29-1
d_call: -
clone_size: -
cdr3_aa: CSVLLDLTYEQYF
cdr3_nt: TGCAGCGTCCTCCTTGACCTTACCTACGAGCAGTACTTC

j_call: TRBJ2-7
v_call: TRBV27
d_call: TRBD2
clone_size: -
cdr3_aa: CASSSETRTSGGVAYEQYF
cdr3_nt: TGTGCCAGCAGTTCCGAAACTAGGACTAGCGGAGGTGTTGCCTACGAGCAGTACTTC

j_call: TRBJ1-6
v_call: TRBV4-1
d_call: TRBD1
clone_size: -
cdr3_aa: CASSQDKGASYNSPLHF
cdr3_nt: TGCGCCAGCAGCCAAGATAAGGGGGCTTCCTATAATTCACCCCTCCACTTT

j_call: TRBJ2-7
v_call: TRBV27
d_call: -
clone_size: -
cdr3_aa: CASSWVSGDEQYF
cdr3_nt: TGTGCCAGCAGTTGGGTTAGCGGCGACGAGCAGTACTTC

j_call: TRBJ2-1
v_call: TRBV24-1
d_call: TRBD2
clone_size: -
cdr3_aa: CATSGTSGRAVDYNEQFF
cdr3_nt: TGTGCCACCAGTGGTACTAGCGGGAGGGCCGTGGACTACAATGAGCAGTTCTTC

j_call: TRBJ2-7
v_call: TRBV4-1
d_call: -
clone_size: -
cdr3_aa: CASSEDDPVLYEQYF
cdr3_nt: TGCGCCAGCAGCGAAGACGACCCTGTACTCTACGAGCAGTACTTC

j_call: TRBJ2-2
v_call: TRBV29-1
d_call: TRBD1
clone_size: -
cdr3_aa: CSVGGTGLTGELFF
cdr3_nt: TGCAGCGTTGGGGGGACAGGGCTCACCGGGGAGCTGTTTTTT

j_call: TRBJ2-5
v_call: TRBV4-3
d_call: -
clone_size: -
cdr3_aa: CASSQDPSSVETQYF
cdr3_nt: TGCGCCAGCAGCCAAGATCCCTCTAGCGTGGAGACCCAGTACTTC

j_call: TRBJ2-1
v_call: TRBV27
d_call: -
clone_size: few
cdr3_aa: CASSPSGGGRERDEQFF
cdr3_nt: TGTGCCAGCAGCCCATCGGGAGGGGGCCGGGAGAGGGATGAGCAGTTCTTC